The sequence of this T cell receptor (beta chain) was determined in a study of T cells in Graves' hyperthyroidism and ophthalmopathy. The CDR3 regions of TCR beta were amplified from RNA transcripts. The HTBI primer set drove a first-round RT-PCR of the TCR CDR3. TCRdb reprocessed the multiplex PCR reads via MiXCR and lists one record per CDR3 protein. The table lists around 690,000 distinct CDR3 sequences, approximately 15% of them singletons. This clonotype was observed at least ten times. The CDR3 consists of 14 residues. The V segment lost 7 bases and the J segment 5 bases; nucleotides outside the gene matches: 10. Germline-derived CDR1 and CDR2 are ENHRY and SYGVKD. Uncontrolled infection, other autoimmune disease, pregnancy or lactation disqualified patients from enrolment.

The chain recombines TRBV10-3 with TRBJ1-1; 7 nucleotides align to TRBD1. The receptor was isolated from a man in his fifties or sixties with Graves' hyperthyroidism. The sequenced sample was blood. The CDR3 DNA sequence: TGTGCCATCAACTCCGGGAAGGGGGCTACTGAAGCTTTCTTT. Its translation: CAINSGKGATEAFF.